This T cell receptor (beta chain) is from a study of graft-versus-host responses after intestinal transplantation (dated by TCRdb to the early 2020s). Regarding the study in general: The transplants that recipients got were multivisceral, liver-intestinal, or isolated intestinal. All recipients received anti-thymocyte globulin induction followed by maintenance tacrolimus and steroids for around 3 years. Graft-versus-host and host-versus-graft alloreactive T cell clones were tracked in the graft, circulation and bone marrow after intestinal transplantation using bulk TCR-beta CDR3 sequencing. To identify alloreactive clones, pre-transplant mixed lymphocyte reaction products were sequenced and then compared with unstimulated pre-transplant donor and recipient T cells. The cohort enrolled 20 to 30 intestinal transplant recipients, one of whom was a retransplant, and 3 patients without pretransplant specimens were excluded. Donor T cell macrochimerism was defined as a peak of at least 4% donor T cells among recipient peripheral blood mononuclear cells. Rather than being sequenced by the commercial service, samples from a few later patients were sequenced in-house on an Illumina MiSeq and processed with MiXCR. Beyond this particular receptor, the publication reports: Conclusions were limited by the relatively low number and heterogeneity of intestinal transplant patients. In the allografts of patients with donor T cell macrochimerism, GvH to HvG T cell clonal ratios were high. GvH clones were detected in recipient bone marrow, and some appeared earlier in ileal mucosa or blood, consistent with an intestinal mucosal origin. Early after transplant, peak levels of circulating GvH clones were found to be associated with declines in HvG clones.

The library relied on the immunoSEQ multiplex PCR assay. For most patients, genomic DNA was isolated using the Qiagen DNeasy Blood and Tissue Kit and was shipped frozen to Adaptive Biotechnologies for TCR sequencing. For most patients, genomic DNA was subjected to high-throughput TCR-beta CDR3 sequencing by Adaptive Biotechnologies. The paper's processing steps were these. TCR sequencing data were retrieved from Adaptive's ImmunoSEQ software for 15 to 20 patients, whereas three other patients were processed with MiXCR and VDJtools. CD4 versus CD8 sorting errors were corrected by removing sequences found in both subsets at a frequency ratio below 5:1. CDR3 nucleotide sequences shared between donor and recipient were removed because their origin could not be assigned. Alloreactive clones required at least 2-fold expansion over unstimulated cells and minimum CFSE-low frequency of 0.002% (template counts) or 0.001% (read counts). Clones were considered mappable if detected in sequenced pre-transplant spleen, lymph node, or MLR CFSE-low populations of the donor or recipient. The cumulative frequency of alloreactive clones was calculated as a percentage of all sequences, weighted by copy number. The clones in this table, taken by TCRdb from immuneACCESS, are in-frame only. Not every clone is retained; where verified, under half of the shortfall comes from an unresolved V gene, and the cause of the rest is unknown. The V and J calls and clone size come from that table; D and trimming were worked out from the DNA. The sample table shows around 110,000 clones, and over 75% are seen once. Roughly 0.2% of the sample comes from the top ten.

As regards this clone: Its target antigen remains unknown. Base qualities were left out, and no much larger clone turns up one base away.

The time point label corresponds to: cells obtained before transplantation from donor or recipient. CD3+CD4+ and CD3+CD8+ populations were FACS-sorted from unstimulated pre-transplant donor and recipient cells taken from spleen or lymph nodes. Reading from cysteine to phenylalanine, the CDR3 counts 17 amino acids. Only the CDR3 region is kept as DNA, spanning 51 bases read in frame from base 1. CDR1 and CDR2 (SGHVS, FQNEAQ) derive from the germline V gene. Germline trimming: 7 bases from V, 3 bases from J; junction bases outside gene matches: 12. The sequence derives from a human donor who received an intestinal transplant. The V gene is TRBV7-8 and the J gene is TRBJ2-2; 9 central nucleotides agree with TRBD1. The source material was unstimulated CD4+ T cells sorted from spleen or lymph node cells, sampled before intestinal transplant. The CDR3 reads CASTRSWRQGDTGELFF. The nucleotide sequence reads as follows: TGTGCCAGCACCCGGAGTTGGAGACAGGGGGACACCGGGGAGCTGTTTTTT.